One T cell receptor beta chain is described in this entry. Its antigen specificity is not known. No base qualities exist here, and no much larger clone lies one base off it. The germline V gene (reference sequence) provides CDR1 LNHDA and CDR2 SQIVND. The V and J ends are trimmed by 2 bases and 7 bases, leaving 15 bases between them. Reading from cysteine to phenylalanine, the CDR3 counts 14 amino acids. The DNA shown is the 42-base CDR3, in frame from base 1. The donors were healthy, HIV-negative adults with no recently reported acute infections or vaccinations. Only Caucasian adults living in Nashville, Tennessee, USA were represented among the donors. In the unsorted samples, 70 million to 90 million PBMCs were counted, and genomic DNA was extracted using the QIAamp DNA Blood Mini kit. Blood was obtained by leukapheresis, after which PBMCs were separated by Ficoll-Histopaque density gradient centrifugation and cryopreserved in liquid nitrogen vapor phase.

Using the deep immunoSEQ assay, TCR CDR3 regions were amplified from genomic DNA by multiplex PCR. Extracted genomic DNA from each cell subset was distributed evenly across all wells of several immunoSEQ 96-well plates, and each plate was treated as a replicate. Each replicate PCR for unsorted PBMC received around 330 ng genomic DNA, equal to 25,000 to 30,000 T cell genomes. Ten immunoSEQ deep assay plates were used to sequence unsorted PBMC genomic DNA. Purified libraries were quantified with a Qubit 3.0 fluorometer, sized on a Bioanalyzer 2100, and re-quantified with the KAPA Library Quantification kit. Every immunoSEQ 96-well plate was sequenced on a separate single-read 150-cycle Illumina NextSeq 550 flow cell. In the source study's methods: Because the immunoSEQ output included only junctional sequences and no quality scores, the filtering could not be the same as the filtering used for full-length reads. Sequences were annotated with PyIR, a Python wrapper for IgBLAST v1.9, using IMGT germline references to assign V/J genes and CDR3. Reads were removed for weak V/J assignments (E-value above 1e-6), missing CDR3, stop codons, out-of-frame junctions, or ambiguous translated residues. A V3J clonotype was defined by an identical inferred V gene, J gene, and CDR3 amino acid sequence. Percentage overlap between repertoires was computed as shared unique clonotypes divided by the size of the smaller repertoire. RTK rarefaction, the Chao1 estimator, and Recon v2.1 estimates of unobserved clonotypes were used to assess repertoire richness. The immuneACCESS repertoire file appears here via TCRdb, limited to in-frame rearrangements. These files lack a portion of the clones; in checked studies, under half of the deficit traces to unresolved V genes, and the cause of the others is not known. The D gene and trimming were derived from the DNA, and the V and J assignments and clone size from that table. The sample table contains 550,000 to 600,000 clones; only one count was recorded for just over 75% of them. The ten largest account for 12% of the sample.

The sample originates from a study of shared clonotypes between healthy human individuals (dated by TCRdb to about 2020). With regard to the full study: A couple of women and three men aged 18 to 49 years were included in the cohort. To estimate repertoire size and how much clonotypes are shared between individuals, the study performed deep sequencing of blood TCR repertoires from about five healthy adults. To increase sequencing depth and limit assay-specific biases, TCR repertoire library preparation and sequencing were carried out by different laboratories using diverse techniques. Each donor's leukapheresis produced roughly between roughly 0.85 and 10 billion PBMCs.

Here is what the overall study found, with its caveats: Pairwise subsampling led to the expectation that sequencing depth would affect the degree of clonotype sharing among donors. Because the study included only a small number of donors, the genetic and exposure-history diversity represented was limited. Sampling was restricted to blood, and TCR repertoires in tissues likely differ from the TCR repertoires found in blood.

The chain uses TRBV19 and TRBJ2-7, with no confident D gene call. The sample comprised PBMCs. The receptor was isolated from a woman in her forties in good health. Some clones in this sample may be carry-over from other donors' samples. The CDR3 corresponds to CASSIIIWSYEQYF. The bases are TGTGCCAGTAGTATAATAATATGGTCGTATGAGCAGTACTTC.